This passage covers 10 T cell receptor beta chains from one sample sequenced in a study of shared clonotypes between healthy human individuals. Sequencing used immunoSEQ multiplex PCR; TCRdb keeps in-frame clones, though not all of them. This repertoire shows approximately 530,000 clones, roughly 95% found once; its top ten account for about 0.064%. The sequenced material came from naive CD4+ T cells sorted from blood. The subset was: CD45RA+ positively selected. The receptors were gathered from a woman under 40 in good health.

In this sample, this clone turned up once. This chain joins TRBV30 and TRBJ2-3; no definite D call. CDR3 length: 14 amino acids. Germline V gene sequence: CDR1 GTSNPN, CDR2 SVGIG (reference sequence). Trimming left V 0 bases short and J 5 bases short, with 12 bases between. CDR3 in amino acids: CAWSVPSRIDTQYF. The DNA of the CDR3 is TGTGCCTGGAGTGTCCCATCCCGGATAGATACGCAGTATTTT.

The chain uses TRBV25-1 and TRBJ1-2; 7 bases align to TRBD1. CDR1 and CDR2 from the germline V gene are MGHDK and SYGVNS. The CDR3 has 14 residues. V lost 3 bases, J lost 2 bases, and 3 bases stayed unmatched. The CDR3 spells CASSEAGQNYGYTF. In nucleotides, the CDR3 is TGTGCCAGCAGTGAGGCGGGACAGAACTATGGCTACACCTTC.

The chain links TRBV28 to TRBJ1-2, with D maybe TRBD1 (5 bases). Between the trimmed V and J ends, which lost 9 bases and 1 base, there was a span of 18 bases. Per the germline V gene, CDR1 is MDHEN and CDR2 is SYDVKM. The CDR3 runs to 15 residues. DNA of the CDR3: TGTGCCAGTACCACAACGCCGACAGTTAACTATGGCTACACCTTC. It is translated as CASTTTPTVNYGYTF.

The chain carries TRBV7-2 and TRBJ2-1, with TRBD2 matching 10 bases. V trimming: 1 base; J trimming: 4 bases; junction bases outside the gene matches: 7. CDR1 and CDR2 (germline): SGHTA, FQGNSA. The CDR3 runs 17 residues. As DNA, the CDR3 is TGTGCCAGCAGCTTAGATCCTAGGACTAGCGGATACAATGAGCAGTTCTTC. Residues: CASSLDPRTSGYNEQFF.

The CDR3 is CASSKGLAGVSYEQYF. CDR3 DNA sequence: TGTGCCAGCAGCAAGGGACTAGCGGGAGTCTCCTACGAGCAGTACTTC. The rearrangement links TRBV5-4 to TRBJ2-7; the match to TRBD2 covers 14 bases. Germline CDR1 SGHNT, CDR2 YYREEE (reference sequence). The CDR3 runs to 16 residues. V lost 4 bases, J lost 0 bases, and 3 bases stayed unmatched. Full variable domain (missing parts from reference TRBV5-4 and TRBJ2-7): ETGVTQSPTHLIKTRGQQVTLRCSSQSGHNTVSWYQQALGQGPQFIFQYYREEENGRGNFPPRFSGLQFPNYSSELNVNALELDDSALYLCASSKGLAGVSYEQYFGPGTRLTVT.

The chain employs TRBV28 and TRBJ2-1; perhaps TRBD2 as D (5 bases). V gave up 3 bases and J gave up 0 bases, with 21 bases separating them. The CDR3 sequence is 19 residues long. Germline loops: CDR1 MDHEN, CDR2 SYDVKM. In DNA, the CDR3 is TGTGCCAGCAGTTTCCCCACCCCTAAAGGACGGGGCTCCTACAATGAGCAGTTCTTC. Protein sequence: CASSFPTPKGRGSYNEQFF.

The rearrangement uses TRBV7-6 and TRBJ2-2; no reliable D call. The V and J ends lost 3 bases and 1 base respectively, with 9 bases between them. This CDR3 has 15 residues. From germline, CDR1 is SGHVS and CDR2 FNYEAQ. CDR3 loop: CASSFFPKNTGELFF. The CDR3 DNA is TGTGCCAGCAGCTTTTTTCCAAAGAACACCGGGGAGCTGTTTTTT.

This sequence joins TRBV6-6 and TRBJ2-5; D is perhaps TRBD1 (6 bases). The germline V and J ends were trimmed by 2 bases and 0 bases, with 10 bases remaining between them. CDR3 length equals 15 residues. CDR1 MNHNY and CDR2 SVGAGI come from the germline V gene (reference sequence). The CDR3 sequence: CASSYGTTYQETQYF. CDR3 in DNA: TGTGCCAGCAGTTACGGGACAACGTACCAAGAGACCCAGTACTTC.

The rearrangement links TRBV28 to TRBJ1-1; D ambiguous. The CDR3 has 14 amino acids. Trimming cost V 4 bases and J 0 bases, with 9 bases left between them. Germline V gene sequence: CDR1 MDHEN, CDR2 SYDVKM. Here the CDR3 DNA reads TGTGCCAGCAGTTCTGAATCCATGAACACTGAAGCTTTCTTT. Translation: CASSSESMNTEAFF.

The CDR3 DNA reads TGTGCCAGCAGTGAGGGACAGGGGATGAATGACAACGAAAAACTGTTTTTT. This gives the protein CASSEGQGMNDNEKLFF. V gene TRBV28 combines with J gene TRBJ1-4, with 10 bases identical to TRBD1. Germline CDR1 MDHEN, CDR2 SYDVKM. Trimming at V came to 5 bases and at J to 8 bases, leaving 14 bases not matched to a gene. The CDR3 consists of 17 residues.